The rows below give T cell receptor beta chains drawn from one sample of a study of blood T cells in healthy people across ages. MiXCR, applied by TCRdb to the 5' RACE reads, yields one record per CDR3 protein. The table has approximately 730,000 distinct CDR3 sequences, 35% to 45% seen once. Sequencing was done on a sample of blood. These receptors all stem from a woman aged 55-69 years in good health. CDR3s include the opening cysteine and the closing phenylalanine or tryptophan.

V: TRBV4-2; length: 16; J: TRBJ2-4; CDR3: CASSPGEIGAKNIQYF
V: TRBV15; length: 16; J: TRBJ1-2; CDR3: CATSRDHPGGARGYTF
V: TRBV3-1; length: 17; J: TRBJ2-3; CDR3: CASSQGGGTGGTDTQYF
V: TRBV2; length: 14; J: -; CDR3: CASSGPRGVNEQYF
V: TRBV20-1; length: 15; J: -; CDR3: CSARDSANRAYEQYF
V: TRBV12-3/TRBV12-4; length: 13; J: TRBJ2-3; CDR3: CASGRSHTDTQYF
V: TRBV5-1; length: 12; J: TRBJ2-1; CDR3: CASSLVGTEQFF
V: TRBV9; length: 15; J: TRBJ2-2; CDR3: CASSVADRATGELFF
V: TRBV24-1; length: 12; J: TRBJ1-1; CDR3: CATSDFGSEAFF
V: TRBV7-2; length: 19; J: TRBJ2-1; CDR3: CANRLPGLAHASSYNEQFF
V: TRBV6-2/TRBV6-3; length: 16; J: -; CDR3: CASSLPTSQGGETQYF
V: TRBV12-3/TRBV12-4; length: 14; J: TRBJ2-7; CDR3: CASSGTSGFTEQYF
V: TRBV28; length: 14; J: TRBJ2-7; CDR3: CASNSGARRNEQYF
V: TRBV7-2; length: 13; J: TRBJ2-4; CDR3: CASSLKGEDIQYF
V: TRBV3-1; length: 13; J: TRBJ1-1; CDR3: CASSQEGFTEAFF
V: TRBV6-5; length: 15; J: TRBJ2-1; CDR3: CASSQGAGGHNEQFF
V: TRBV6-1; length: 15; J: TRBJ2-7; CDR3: CATTGTGGLYYEQYF
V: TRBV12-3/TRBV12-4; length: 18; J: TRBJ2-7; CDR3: CASSPGTAKGSNSYEQYF
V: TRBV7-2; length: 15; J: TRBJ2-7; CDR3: CASSPWLDPSYEQYF
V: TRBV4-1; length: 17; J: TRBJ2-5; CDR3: CASSQDRGATYEETQYF
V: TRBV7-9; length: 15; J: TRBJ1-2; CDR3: CASSPGQGVHYGYTF
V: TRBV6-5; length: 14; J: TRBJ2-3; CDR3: CASTADYLTDTQYF